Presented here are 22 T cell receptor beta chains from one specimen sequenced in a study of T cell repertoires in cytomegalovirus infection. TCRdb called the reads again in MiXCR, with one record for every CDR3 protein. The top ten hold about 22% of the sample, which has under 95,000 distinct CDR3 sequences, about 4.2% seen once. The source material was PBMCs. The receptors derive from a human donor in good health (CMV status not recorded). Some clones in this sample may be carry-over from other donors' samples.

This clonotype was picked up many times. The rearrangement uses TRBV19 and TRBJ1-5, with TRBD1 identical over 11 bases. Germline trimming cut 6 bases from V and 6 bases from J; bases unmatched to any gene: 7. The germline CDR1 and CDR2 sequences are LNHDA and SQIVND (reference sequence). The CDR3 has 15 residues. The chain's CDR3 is CASSQDRGLVQPQHF. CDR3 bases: TGTGCCAGTAGCCAGGACAGGGGGCTCGTTCAGCCCCAGCATTTT.

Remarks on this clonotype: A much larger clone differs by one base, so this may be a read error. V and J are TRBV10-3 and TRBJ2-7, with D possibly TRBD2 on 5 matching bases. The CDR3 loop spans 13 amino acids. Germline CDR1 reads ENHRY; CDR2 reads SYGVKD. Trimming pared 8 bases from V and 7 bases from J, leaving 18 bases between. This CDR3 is CAIVDSVPGEQYF. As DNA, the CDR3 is TGTGCCATCGTGGATTCAGTACCGGGGGAGCAGTACTTC.

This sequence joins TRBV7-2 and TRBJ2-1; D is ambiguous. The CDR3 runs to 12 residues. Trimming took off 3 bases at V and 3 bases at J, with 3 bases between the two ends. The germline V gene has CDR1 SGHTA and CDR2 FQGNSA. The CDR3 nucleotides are TGTGCCAGCAGCTTCTACTACAATGAGCAGTTCTTC. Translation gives CASSFYYNEQFF.

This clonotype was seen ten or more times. The CDR3 bases are TGTGCCAGCAGCCTTGGGACAGGGGGAATTACTCGGAACATTCAGTACTTC. Translation: CASSLGTGGITRNIQYF. V gene TRBV7-6 combines with J gene TRBJ2-4, with 11 bases matching TRBD1. Looked up from germline, CDR1 is SGHVS and CDR2 is FNYEAQ. The V gene end was trimmed by 5 bases and the J gene end by 7 bases; junction bases not matched to a gene: 13. This CDR3 is 17 amino acids long.

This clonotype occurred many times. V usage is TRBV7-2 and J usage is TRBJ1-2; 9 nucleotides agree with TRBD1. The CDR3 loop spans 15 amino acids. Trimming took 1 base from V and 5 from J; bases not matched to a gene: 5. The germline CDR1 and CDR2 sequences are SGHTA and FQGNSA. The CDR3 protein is CASSLVAGQGYGYTF. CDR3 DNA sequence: TGTGCCAGCAGCTTAGTAGCAGGACAGGGGTATGGCTACACCTTC.

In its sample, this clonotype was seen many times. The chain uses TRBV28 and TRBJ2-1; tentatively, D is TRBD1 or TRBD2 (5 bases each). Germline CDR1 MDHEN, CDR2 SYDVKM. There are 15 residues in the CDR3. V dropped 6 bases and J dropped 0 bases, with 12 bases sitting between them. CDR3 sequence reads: CASRQEVNSYNEQFF. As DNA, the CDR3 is TGTGCCAGCAGACAGGAGGTAAACTCCTACAATGAGCAGTTCTTC.

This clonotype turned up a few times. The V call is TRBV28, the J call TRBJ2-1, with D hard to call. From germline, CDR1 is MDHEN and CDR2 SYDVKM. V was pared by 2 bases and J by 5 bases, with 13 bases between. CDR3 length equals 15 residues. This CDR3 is CASSLRPGPDNEQFF. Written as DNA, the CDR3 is TGTGCCAGCAGTTTAAGACCCGGACCGGACAATGAGCAGTTCTTC.

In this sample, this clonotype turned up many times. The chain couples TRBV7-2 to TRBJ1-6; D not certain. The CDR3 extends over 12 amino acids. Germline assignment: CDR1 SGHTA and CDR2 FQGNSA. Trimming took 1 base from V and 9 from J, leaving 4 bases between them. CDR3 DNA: TGTGCCAGCAGCTTAGAGGGTTCACCCCTCCACTTT. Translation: CASSLEGSPLHF.

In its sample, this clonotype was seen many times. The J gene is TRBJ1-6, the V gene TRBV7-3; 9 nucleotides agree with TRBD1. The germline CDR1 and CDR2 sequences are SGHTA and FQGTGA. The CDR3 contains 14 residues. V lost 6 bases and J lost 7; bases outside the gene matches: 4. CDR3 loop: CASRFGTGNSPLHF. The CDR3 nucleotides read TGTGCCAGCAGATTCGGGACAGGGAATTCACCCCTCCACTTT.

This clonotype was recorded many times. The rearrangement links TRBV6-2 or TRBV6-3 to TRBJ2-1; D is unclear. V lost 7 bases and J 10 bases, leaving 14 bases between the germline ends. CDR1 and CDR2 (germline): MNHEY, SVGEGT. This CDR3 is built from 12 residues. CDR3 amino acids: CASNRGVQEQFF. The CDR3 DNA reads TGTGCCAGCAACCGAGGAGTACAGGAGCAGTTCTTC.

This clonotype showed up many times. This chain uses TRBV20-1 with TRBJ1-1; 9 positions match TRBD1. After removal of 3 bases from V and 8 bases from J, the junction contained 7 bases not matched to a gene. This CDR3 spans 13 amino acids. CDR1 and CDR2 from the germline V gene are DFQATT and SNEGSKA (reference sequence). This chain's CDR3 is CSASILTGGEAFF. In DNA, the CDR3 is TGCAGTGCTAGTATCTTGACAGGGGGAGAAGCTTTCTTT.

The DNA of the CDR3 is TGTGCCAGCAGTGAATTACCTCTCCAGGAGACCCAGTACTTC. Translation: CASSELPLQETQYF. V usage is TRBV2 and J usage is TRBJ2-5; D unclear. From germline, CDR1 is SNHLY and CDR2 FYNNEI. V lost 2 bases to trimming and J lost 5 bases, with 12 bases between them. This CDR3 comprises 14 residues.

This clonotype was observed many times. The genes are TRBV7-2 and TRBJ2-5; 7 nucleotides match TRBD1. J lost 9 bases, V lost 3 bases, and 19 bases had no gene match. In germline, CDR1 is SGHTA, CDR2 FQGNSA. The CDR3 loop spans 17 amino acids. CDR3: CASSLMGTAKHNVAQYF. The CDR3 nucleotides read TGTGCCAGCAGCTTGATGGGGACAGCCAAGCACAATGTGGCCCAGTACTTC.

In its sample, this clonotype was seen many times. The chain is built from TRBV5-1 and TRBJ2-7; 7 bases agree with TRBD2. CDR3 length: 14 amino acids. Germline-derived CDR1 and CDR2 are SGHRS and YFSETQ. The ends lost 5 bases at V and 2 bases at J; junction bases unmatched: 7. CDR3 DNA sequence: TGCGCCAGCAGGCGGGGGACTGAGACCTACGAGCAGTACTTC. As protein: CASRRGTETYEQYF.

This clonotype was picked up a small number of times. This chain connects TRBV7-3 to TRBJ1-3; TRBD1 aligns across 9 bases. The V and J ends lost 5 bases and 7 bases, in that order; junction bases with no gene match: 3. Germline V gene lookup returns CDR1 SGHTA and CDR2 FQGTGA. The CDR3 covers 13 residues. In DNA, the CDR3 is TGTGCCAGCAGCGAAGACAGGGGGAACACCATATATTTT. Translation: CASSEDRGNTIYF.

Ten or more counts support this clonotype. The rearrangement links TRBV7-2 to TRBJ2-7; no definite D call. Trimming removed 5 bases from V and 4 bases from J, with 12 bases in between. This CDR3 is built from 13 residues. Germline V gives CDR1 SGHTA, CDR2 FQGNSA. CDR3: CASSLLGVYEQYF. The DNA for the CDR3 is TGTGCCAGCAGCCTCCTGGGTGTGTACGAGCAGTACTTC.

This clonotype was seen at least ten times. The CDR3 spells CASSLAGSQYNEQFF. CDR3 DNA: TGTGCCAGCAGCTTAGCCGGGAGTCAGTACAATGAGCAGTTCTTC. This chain uses TRBV7-2 with TRBJ2-1, with D perhaps TRBD2 (6 bases). V gave up 0 bases and J gave up 4 bases, with 10 bases separating them. CDR3 size: 15 residues. Germline V CDR1 and CDR2: SGHTA, FQGNSA.

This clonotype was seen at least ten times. The CDR3 is CSARSRDEQFF. The CDR3 DNA reads TGCAGTGCTAGGAGTCGTGATGAGCAGTTCTTC. This chain uses TRBV20-1 with TRBJ2-1; no definite D call. The CDR3 is 11 amino acids. Germline CDR1 is DFQATT and CDR2 is SNEGSKA (reference sequence). The V gene lost 3 bases and the J gene lost 8 bases, with 8 bases spanning the gap.

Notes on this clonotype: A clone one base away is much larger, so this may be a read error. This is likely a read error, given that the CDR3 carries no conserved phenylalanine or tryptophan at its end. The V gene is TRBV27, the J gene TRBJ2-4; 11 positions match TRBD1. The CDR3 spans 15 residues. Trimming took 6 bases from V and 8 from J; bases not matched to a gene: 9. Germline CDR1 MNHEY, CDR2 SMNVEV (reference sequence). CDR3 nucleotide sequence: TGTGCCAGCAGATACAGGGACAGGGGGATATACATTCAGTACTCC. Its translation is CASRYRDRGIYIQYS.

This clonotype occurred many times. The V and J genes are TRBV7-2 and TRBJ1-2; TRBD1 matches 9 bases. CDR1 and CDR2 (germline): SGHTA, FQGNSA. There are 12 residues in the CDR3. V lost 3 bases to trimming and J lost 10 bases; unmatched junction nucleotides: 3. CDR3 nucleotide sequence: TGTGCCAGCAGCTTGGGACAGGGAACCTACACCTTC. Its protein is CASSLGQGTYTF.

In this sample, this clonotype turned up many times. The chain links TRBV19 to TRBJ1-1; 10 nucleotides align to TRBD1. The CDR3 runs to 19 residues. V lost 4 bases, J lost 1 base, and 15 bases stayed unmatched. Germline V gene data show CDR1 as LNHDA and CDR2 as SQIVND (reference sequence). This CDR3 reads CASSTGVVTGGSKNTEAFF. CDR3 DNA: TGTGCCAGTAGTACGGGGGTAGTGACAGGGGGCTCGAAGAACACTGAAGCTTTCTTT.

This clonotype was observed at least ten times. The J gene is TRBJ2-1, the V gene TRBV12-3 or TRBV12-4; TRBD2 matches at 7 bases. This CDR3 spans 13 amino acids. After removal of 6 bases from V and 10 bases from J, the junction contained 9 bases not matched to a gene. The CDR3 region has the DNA TGTGCCAGCAGGGCCTCGGGGGGTGGGGAGCAGTTCTTC. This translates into CASRASGGGEQFF.